This T cell receptor beta chain was observed in a study of OX40 agonist ivuxolimab in advanced cancers. A note on the overall study: The costimulatory receptor OX40 (CD134) was targeted by ivuxolimab, a fully human IgG2 agonistic monoclonal antibody. Intravenous ivuxolimab was administered to patients every 2 weeks at six dose levels: 0.01, 0.1, 0.3, 1.5, 3 and 10 mg/kg. Partial responses occurred in three dose-escalation patients: two with cutaneous melanoma and one with hepatocellular carcinoma. In the dose-escalation cohort, 70% to 90% of patients were male, and the mean age was roughly 60 years with a range of about 20 to 80. Prior anti-PD-1, anti-PD-L1 or anti-CTLA-4 therapy was permitted, and checkpoint inhibitors had been received by about 36% of dose-escalation patients. The paper covers the monotherapy dose-escalation part of the phase I ivuxolimab trial, which included N ≈ 54 patients. The point of sequencing TCRbeta in the periphery was to test whether ivuxolimab changed TCR sequence diversity and drove clonal T-cell expansion. Of the 50 to 55 dose-escalation patients, hepatocellular carcinoma was present in roughly 19, melanoma in around 15, renal cell carcinoma in 9 and head and neck cancer in 9.

Comments on this clone: The specificity of this receptor is unknown. No base quality information exists; no much larger clone differs at one position.

The trial excluded patients who had a history of autoimmune disease or were on systemic immunosuppression. Peripheral blood for TCR sequencing was collected from all dose cohorts at baseline, on cycle 4 day 1, and on cycle 7 day 1. Samples were obtained from an open-label, multicenter, first-in-human phase I dose-escalation trial of ivuxolimab. The trial enrolled adults with locally advanced or metastatic head and neck squamous cell, hepatocellular, melanoma or renal cell carcinoma. Before TCR sequencing, CD4+ and CD8+ T cells were separately sorted from peripheral blood. To sequence the TCRbeta CDR3 region, genomic DNA was isolated from the sorted cells. The immunoSEQ Assay was used to sequence the TCRbeta CDR3 regions. TCRdb limited this immuneACCESS table to in-frame rearrangements with V and J called. A share of clones is missing; checked studies link under half to unresolved V genes, and the rest is unexplained. The sample contains tens of thousands of clones, 65% to 90% of them found a single time. Almost 6.5% of the sample is held by the ten biggest clonotypes.

From its cysteine to its phenylalanine, the CDR3 spans 12 amino acids. The entry retains the CDR3 DNA only, 36 bases that are in frame from base 1. Via the germline V gene (reference sequence), CDR1 is LNHDA and CDR2 SQIVND. V is clipped by 4 bases and J by 9 bases, and the sequence between their germline boundaries is 10 bases long. What the work shows at the level of the full study, not this receptor alone: In partial responders in the 0.1-3.0 mg/kg groups, normalized peripheral clonal expansion was found to be among the lowest, especially among CD8+ T cells. Antigen specificity was not determined for the clonally expanded peripheral T cells. After ivuxolimab, more expanded clones were found on average in CD8+ T cells than in CD4+ T cells. At doses from 0.1 to 3.0 mg/kg, clonal expansion was seen in both CD4+ and CD8+ blood T cells between baseline and week 6. Low levels of normalized T-cell clonal expansion were also seen in some nonresponding patients.

The source of this sequence is an adult with an advanced solid tumor such as melanoma, head and neck, liver or kidney cancer. The chain was built from TRBV19 and TRBJ2-1; the D gene cannot be named for sure. This material consisted of CD4+ or CD8+ T cells sorted from blood, taken in a trial of the OX40 agonist ivuxolimab. At the DNA level, the sequence is TGTGCCAGTAGTACCTTCTTTGGTGAGCAGTTCTTC. This translates into CASSTFFGEQFF.